What follows are 18 T cell receptor beta chains derived from one specimen sequenced in a study of T cell repertoires in ileal Crohn's disease. Profiling relied on immunoSEQ multiplex PCR, and the TCRdb table lists in-frame clones only, not all of them. The sample contains about 7,200 clones, 72% of which appear only once. Stated time point: neoterminal ileum biopsy at postoperative endoscopy, about 6 months after surgery. The specimen was ileal tissue. The receptors originated from an adult with Crohn's disease.

This chain links TRBV9 with TRBJ2-7, with D possibly matching TRBD1 (5 bases). The V gene lost 0 bases and the J gene lost 2 bases, with 9 bases spanning the gap. The germline V gene has CDR1 SGDLS and CDR2 YYNGEE. The CDR3 length is 14 residues. The CDR3: CASSVDDSPYEQYF. The DNA of the CDR3 is TGTGCCAGCAGCGTAGACGACAGCCCCTACGAGCAGTACTTC.

This clone was detected a few times. This chain links TRBV6-6 with TRBJ2-7; TRBD1 aligns across 7 bases. Trimming at V came to 2 bases and at J to 3 bases, leaving 4 bases not matched to a gene. The CDR3 runs to 14 residues. CDR1 MNHNY and CDR2 SVGAGI come from the germline V gene (reference sequence). As DNA, the CDR3 is TGTGCCAGCAGTTACCACCGGGACAGCTACGAGCAGTACTTC. This gives the protein CASSYHRDSYEQYF.

This rearrangement joins TRBV6-1 to TRBJ2-7, with 10 nucleotides matching TRBD2. This CDR3 is 16 amino acids long. Trimming at V came to 2 bases and at J to 4 bases, leaving 8 bases not matched to a gene. Germline CDR1 MNHNS, CDR2 SASEGT. The DNA of the CDR3 is TGTGCCAGCAGTGAACGGTCGGGACTAGCGATTTACGAGCAGTACTTC. It encodes CASSERSGLAIYEQYF.

This clone occurred once. V is TRBV18 and J is TRBJ1-4; 8 bases are shared with TRBD1. Per germline, CDR1 KGHSH and CDR2 LQKENI. With V trimmed by 2 bases and J by 8 bases, 7 bases remained unmatched. The CDR3 has 15 residues. The CDR3 DNA is TGTGCCAGCTCACCATATCAGGGGGCTGAGGAAAAACTGTTTTTT. This codes for CASSPYQGAEEKLFF.

V is TRBV9 and J is TRBJ1-3; D unresolved. CDR1 is SGDLS, CDR2 YYNGEE, per germline. The V gene lost 8 bases and the J gene lost 8 bases, with 14 bases spanning the gap. The CDR3 contains 12 residues. The CDR3 sequence is CASSDPLDTIYF. CDR3 coding DNA: TGTGCCAGTTCAGACCCTCTAGACACCATATATTTT.

The chain joins TRBV9 to TRBJ1-2; D gene uncertain. V was pared by 2 bases and J by 5 bases, with 25 bases between. The germline gives CDR1 SGDLS, CDR2 YYNGEE. This CDR3 has 18 amino acids. DNA for the CDR3: TGTGCCAGCAGCGTTGAGGAGGGAATAGAACCCCTCTTGTATGGCTACACCTTC. Encoded protein: CASSVEEGIEPLLYGYTF.

This clone showed up just a few times. The J gene is TRBJ2-7, the V gene TRBV4-1; 8 positions match TRBD2. Germline V gene lookup returns CDR1 MGHRA and CDR2 YSYEKL. Germline trimming cut 4 bases from V and 4 bases from J; bases unmatched to any gene: 9. The CDR3 is 15 amino acids. This chain's CDR3 is CASSPAGTRGYEQYF. CDR3 in DNA: TGCGCCAGCAGCCCCGCCGGGACTAGGGGATACGAGCAGTACTTC.

This chain links TRBV5-1 with TRBJ2-3; tentative D call: TRBD2 (5 bases). Germline values: CDR1 SGHRS, CDR2 YFSETQ. The V end lost 4 bases, the J end lost 1 base, and 10 bases lay between the germline ends. This CDR3 region has 14 residues. CDR3 nucleotides: TGCGCCAGCAGCCCCACTAGGGGCACAGATACGCAGTATTTT. Protein sequence: CASSPTRGTDTQYF.

This clone has a handful of counts. This sequence joins TRBV6-5 and TRBJ1-1, with D perhaps TRBD1 (5 bases). V was cut by 7 bases and J by 2 bases, with 17 bases left in between. This CDR3 has 15 amino acids. CDR1 and CDR2 (germline): MNHEY, SVGAGI. This CDR3 is CASIPSGGFNTEAFF. CDR3 bases: TGTGCCAGCATCCCCTCGGGGGGATTTAACACTGAAGCTTTCTTT.

The chain's CDR3 is CSVGTARYNEQFF. The CDR3 DNA reads TGCAGCGTAGGGACAGCTAGGTACAATGAGCAGTTCTTC. The gene calls are TRBV29-1 and TRBJ2-1; TRBD1 agrees at 7 bases. This CDR3 comprises 13 residues. V dropped 6 bases and J dropped 4; count of bases not matched to a gene: 6. The germline V gene has CDR1 SQVTM and CDR2 ANQGSEA.

The chain has TRBV7-8 and TRBJ2-5; 10 nucleotides align to TRBD1. The CDR3 runs 15 residues. V gave up 1 base and J gave up 5 bases; unmatched junction bases: 4. The germline V gene has CDR1 SGHVS and CDR2 FQNEAQ. CDR3 residues: CASSLVDRGLETQYF. CDR3 coding DNA: TGTGCCAGCAGCTTAGTAGACAGGGGGCTGGAGACCCAGTACTTC.

This clone is a singleton in its sample. CDR3 loop: CASSSSGYEQYF. The CDR3 DNA sequence: TGCGCCAGCAGCTCATCGGGGTACGAGCAGTACTTC. The V call is TRBV5-1, the J call TRBJ2-7; a possible D gene is TRBD2 (5 bases). The CDR3 has 12 amino acids. The germline V gene encodes CDR1 SGHRS and CDR2 YFSETQ. The V gene lost 3 bases and the J gene lost 4 bases, with 8 bases spanning the gap.

V is TRBV5-1 and J is TRBJ2-3, with 16 bases matching TRBD2. Looked up from germline, CDR1 is SGHRS and CDR2 is YFSETQ. There are 17 residues in the CDR3. The trim removed 4 bases at V and 5 bases at J, leaving 7 bases unmatched. For the CDR3, the DNA is TGCGCCAGCAGCCAGGGGACTAGCGGGGGGGCCCTAGATACGCAGTATTTT. This translates into CASSQGTSGGALDTQYF. Using reference TRBV5-1 and TRBJ2-3 for the parts outside the CDR3, the full variable domain is KAGVTQTPRYLIKTRGQQVTLSCSPISGHRSVSWYQQTPGQGLQFLFEYFSETQRNKGNFPGRFSGRQFSNSRSEMNVSTLELGDSALYLCASSQGTSGGALDTQYFGPGTRLTVL.

The rearrangement uses TRBV27 and TRBJ1-1; D remains ambiguous. The CDR3 has 15 residues. Germline CDR1 is MNHEY and CDR2 is SMNVEV (reference sequence). Trimming took 0 bases from V and 9 from J, leaving 17 bases between them. CDR3: CASSLSNSASTQAFF. The CDR3 nucleotides read TGTGCCAGCAGTTTATCGAATTCTGCTAGTACTCAAGCTTTCTTT.

The chain uses TRBV19 and TRBJ2-2; 7 nucleotides agree with TRBD1. The germline V gene has CDR1 LNHDA and CDR2 SQIVND (reference sequence). The CDR3 is 15 amino acids. The junction had 6 bases not matched to a gene; V was cut back by 6 bases and J by 2 bases. The CDR3 sequence: CASRVGQANTGELFF. CDR3 sequence (DNA): TGTGCCAGTAGAGTCGGACAGGCCAACACCGGGGAGCTGTTTTTT. Full variable domain (rest looked up from reference TRBV19 and TRBJ2-2): DGGITQSPKYLFRKEGQNVTLSCEQNLNHDAMYWYRQDPGQGLRLIYYSQIVNDFQKGDIAEGYSVSREKKESFPLTVTSAQKNPTAFYLCASRVGQANTGELFFGEGSRLTVL.

This rearrangement joins TRBV27 to TRBJ2-5; D perhaps matches TRBD1 (5 bases). CDR1 and CDR2 from the germline V gene are MNHEY and SMNVEV (reference sequence). V shed 2 bases and J shed 7 bases, with 5 bases lying between them. The CDR3 runs 11 residues. The CDR3 DNA follows: TGTGCCAGCAGTTTAAGGGGGACCCAGTACTTC. This translates into CASSLRGTQYF.

This clone was seen a handful of times. V is TRBV9 and J is TRBJ2-1; 8 bases fit TRBD2. The V and J ends lost 3 bases and 8 bases, in that order; junction bases with no gene match: 13. Germline V gives CDR1 SGDLS, CDR2 YYNGEE. The CDR3 has 16 amino acids. Here the CDR3 DNA reads TGTGCCAGCAGCGCGAATAGCGGGAATCCGTTGGATGAGCAGTTCTTC. Translated: CASSANSGNPLDEQFF.

The rearrangement joins TRBV4-1 to TRBJ1-4; D possibly corresponds to TRBD1 (5 bases). This CDR3 comprises 18 residues. Between the trimmed V and J ends, which lost 9 bases and 7 bases, there was a span of 30 bases. The V gene's germline CDR1 is MGHRA and CDR2 YSYEKL. The CDR3: CASGREDTNLQLGEKLFF. CDR3 sequence (DNA): TGCGCCAGTGGGAGGGAGGACACCAACCTACAACTGGGTGAAAAACTGTTTTTT.